The 22 T cell receptor beta chains reported below all come from one sample, sequenced in a study of identical twins. One entry per CDR3 protein, called by TCRdb with MiXCR from the 5' RACE reads. The sample lists hundreds of thousands of distinct CDR3 sequences, 5.5% to 6.5% seen once, with approximately 1.6% in the top ten. Sequenced: naive T cells sorted from blood. The origin of the receptors is a man aged 18 to 30 in good health.

This clonotype came up many times. The chain employs TRBV15 and TRBJ2-7; 7 positions match TRBD2. J gave up 3 bases and V 2 bases, and 1 base lay outside the gene matches. Germline V gene sequence: CDR1 LNHNV, CDR2 YYDKDF (reference sequence). CDR3 length equals 13 residues. CDR3 protein: CATSRQRGYEQYF. In DNA form, the CDR3 reads TGTGCCACCAGCAGACAGCGGGGCTACGAGCAGTACTTC. The full variable domain, its missing parts supplied by reference TRBV15 and TRBJ2-7, is DAMVIQNPRYQVTQFGKPVTLSCSQTLNHNVMYWYQQKSSQAPKLLFHYYDKDFNNEADTPDNFQSRRPNTSFCFLDIRSPGLGDTAMYLCATSRQRGYEQYFGPGTRLTVT.

There are many counts of this clonotype. V is TRBV10-2 and J is TRBJ2-7; D is unresolved. With 3 bases removed from V and 0 bases from J, the gap between germline ends came to 6 bases. The CDR3 is 13 residues long. Germline V gives CDR1 WSHSY, CDR2 SAAADI. In DNA, the CDR3 is TGCGCCAGCAGTGAATTGGGCTCCTACGAGCAGTACTTC. Its translation: CASSELGSYEQYF.

In its sample, this clonotype was seen many times. The J gene is TRBJ2-3, the V gene TRBV20-1, with 8 bases that match TRBD2. The J segment lost 2 bases and the V segment lost 1 base, leaving 5 bases of the junction unmatched. The CDR3 has 15 amino acids. CDR1 and CDR2 (germline): DFQATT, SNEGSKA (reference sequence). The CDR3 spells CSARGLAGVTDTQYF. The DNA for the CDR3 is TGCAGTGCTAGAGGCCTAGCGGGTGTCACAGATACGCAGTATTTT.

The gene calls are TRBV6-2 or TRBV6-3 and TRBJ2-7; the D call may be TRBD1 or TRBD2 (5 bases each). Germline-derived CDR1 and CDR2 are MNHEY and SVGEGT. Trimming left V 6 bases short and J 4 bases short, with 16 bases between. The CDR3 length is 14 residues. The CDR3 bases are TGTGCCAGCAGAACTACGGGGACCGGATACGAGCAGTACTTC. It codes for CASRTTGTGYEQYF.

This clonotype showed up many times. The chain joins TRBV4-1 to TRBJ2-7; the D is unclear. The germline CDR1 and CDR2 sequences are MGHRA and YSYEKL. This CDR3 is built from 13 residues. Deletions cut 1 base from V and 1 base from J, with 5 bases between. The CDR3 loop reads CASSQVISYEQYV. CDR3 sequence (DNA): TGCGCCAGCAGCCAAGTTATTTCCTACGAGCAGTACGTC.

The chain couples TRBV11-3 to TRBJ2-1; maybe TRBD2 (6 bases). The CDR3 is made up of 15 amino acids. V lost 0 bases and J 9 bases, leaving 15 bases between the germline ends. Germline CDR1 and CDR2: SGHNT and YENEEA. CDR3 coding DNA: TGTGCCAGCAGCTTAGATCCTACGGGACTTATTGAGCAGTTCTTC. This gives the protein CASSLDPTGLIEQFF.

The table lists this clonotype with many counts. This chain connects TRBV12-3 or TRBV12-4 to TRBJ2-1; TRBD2 might be the D (6 bases). The CDR3 runs to 15 residues. V lost 7 bases and J lost 12, with 25 bases in between. CDR3 DNA sequence: TGTGCCAGCACCATGGGCCAAAATAGCGGCACGGGGCAGTTCTTC. This sequence encodes CASTMGQNSGTGQFF.

This clonotype was counted at least ten times. The genes are TRBV20-1 and TRBJ2-3; D unclear. Trimming removed 4 bases from V and 3 bases from J, with 8 bases in between. This CDR3 has 12 residues. Germline CDR1 and CDR2: DFQATT and SNEGSKA (reference sequence). The CDR3: CSANRLTDTQYF. CDR3 bases: TGCAGTGCTAACCGCCTAACAGATACGCAGTATTTT.

Ten or more counts support this clonotype. The J gene is TRBJ1-1, the V gene TRBV16, with no clear D. Trimming pared 3 bases from V and 2 bases from J, leaving 7 bases between. The CDR3 runs 13 residues. Germline V lookup: CDR1 KGHSY, CDR2 FQNENV. The CDR3 protein is CASSHLSNTEAFF. The DNA for the CDR3 is TGTGCCAGCAGCCATCTGTCCAACACTGAAGCTTTCTTT.

V and J are TRBV12-3 or TRBV12-4 and TRBJ2-3; the D gene is possibly TRBD1 (5 bases). V shed 3 bases and J shed 6 bases, with 16 bases lying between them. This CDR3 spans 15 amino acids. The CDR3 sequence is CASSLVQGRVDTQYF. The DNA of the CDR3 is TGTGCCAGCAGTTTGGTTCAGGGAAGGGTGGATACGCAGTATTTT.

The sample holds a few counts of this clonotype. The chain carries TRBV11-2 and TRBJ2-2; D uncertain. This CDR3 has 15 amino acids. CDR1 and CDR2 (germline): SGHAT, FQNNGV. The V end was cut by 5 bases, the J end by 6 bases, with 16 bases between. The CDR3 region is CASSPYLSPAGELFF. The CDR3 coding sequence is TGTGCCAGCAGCCCCTATCTCTCCCCCGCCGGGGAGCTGTTTTTT. Variable domain in full (rest from reference TRBV11-2 and TRBJ2-2): EAGVAQSPRYKIIEKRQSVAFWCNPISGHATLYWYQQILGQGPKLLIQFQNNGVVDDSQLPKDRFSAERLKGVDSTLKIQPAKLEDSAVYLCASSPYLSPAGELFFGEGSRLTVL.

The rearrangement uses TRBV20-1 and TRBJ2-6; 7 bases match TRBD1. The CDR3 loop spans 14 amino acids. The ends lost 6 bases at V and 4 bases at J; junction bases unmatched: 6. The V gene's germline CDR1 is DFQATT and CDR2 SNEGSKA (reference sequence). CDR3 bases: TGCAGTGCAAGCCAGACAGGGGGGGCCAACGTCCTGACTTTC. This gives the protein CSASQTGGANVLTF.

This clonotype was found a few times. The chain links TRBV15 to TRBJ1-5, with D perhaps matching TRBD1 (6 bases). CDR3 length: 14 amino acids. From germline, CDR1 is LNHNV and CDR2 YYDKDF (reference sequence). V was trimmed by 6 bases and J by 9 bases, leaving 18 bases between them. The CDR3, as DNA: TGTGCCACCAGTCGTCAGGGGAATCGTGGGCCCCAGCATTTT. Amino acid sequence: CATSRQGNRGPQHF.

This clonotype was seen at least ten times. The chain employs TRBV10-3 and TRBJ1-6, with a weak D call TRBD1 (5 bases). The CDR3 sequence is 12 residues long. Germline V CDR1 and CDR2: ENHRY, SYGVKD. V was cut by 6 bases and J by 13 bases, with 13 bases left in between. The CDR3 is CAIRDGTNPLHF. The CDR3 coding sequence is TGTGCCATCAGGGACGGGACGAATCCCCTCCACTTT.

This clonotype was observed a handful of times. The chain couples TRBV7-9 to TRBJ2-7, with 8 bases aligning to TRBD1. Looked up from germline, CDR1 is SEHNR and CDR2 is FQNEAQ (reference sequence). Trimming took 3 bases from V and 4 from J; bases not matched to a gene: 5. CDR3 length: 14 amino acids. CDR3 residues: CASSFSGGPYEQYV. CDR3 nucleotide sequence: TGTGCCAGCAGCTTTTCAGGGGGCCCTTACGAGCAGTACGTC.

This clonotype was observed at least ten times. CDR3: CASSEGLAGVEDTQYF. For the CDR3, the DNA is TGCGCCAGCAGTGAGGGACTAGCGGGAGTTGAAGATACGCAGTATTTT. V usage is TRBV10-1 and J usage is TRBJ2-3; 13 bases map to TRBD2. Germline CDR1 and CDR2: WNHNN and SYGVQD (reference sequence). V lost 2 bases, J lost 5 bases, and 4 bases stayed unmatched. The CDR3 covers 16 residues.

This clonotype was seen at least ten times. The V and J genes are TRBV12-3 or TRBV12-4 and TRBJ1-4, with D perhaps TRBD1 (5 bases). This CDR3 comprises 15 residues. Trimming shortened V by 0 bases and J by 7 bases, and 12 bases separated the two germline ends. The CDR3 nucleotides are TGTGCCAGCAGTTTAGCGGCAGGACAAGGTGAAAAACTGTTTTTT. Translated, it gives CASSLAAGQGEKLFF.

The table lists this clonotype with many counts. The chain links TRBV12-3 or TRBV12-4 to TRBJ2-7; TRBD1 matches at 11 bases. V was clipped by 2 bases and J by 4 bases; unmatched bases: 4. There are 15 residues in the CDR3. CDR3: CASSLWDRGFYEQYF. CDR3 nucleotide sequence: TGTGCCAGCAGTTTATGGGACAGGGGGTTTTACGAGCAGTACTTC.

The chain recombines TRBV5-4 with TRBJ1-6; 9 positions agree with TRBD1. V shed 6 bases and J 5 bases; nucleotides not matched to a gene: 3. The CDR3 totals 14 residues. The germline gives CDR1 SGHNT, CDR2 YYREEE (reference sequence). The chain's CDR3 is CASTRQGDNSPLHF. CDR3 nucleotides: TGTGCCAGCACCAGACAGGGGGATAATTCACCCCTCCACTTT. The variable domain in full, completed from reference TRBV5-4 and TRBJ1-6, reads ETGVTQSPTHLIKTRGQQVTLRCSSQSGHNTVSWYQQALGQGPQFIFQYYREEENGRGNFPPRFSGLQFPNYSSELNVNALELDDSALYLCASTRQGDNSPLHFGNGTRLTVT.

This clonotype was detected only a few times. The chain carries TRBV20-1 and TRBJ1-3, with 7 bases fitting TRBD1. CDR1 DFQATT and CDR2 SNEGSKA come from the germline V gene (reference sequence). V gave up 6 bases and J gave up 0 bases; unmatched junction bases: 5. This CDR3 spans 14 amino acids. This CDR3 reads CSAGDSRSGNTIYF. The CDR3 coding sequence is TGCAGTGCCGGGGACAGTCGCTCTGGAAACACCATATATTTT.

In its sample, this clonotype was seen many times. The gene calls are TRBV4-1 and TRBJ2-1; tentatively, D is TRBD2 (6 bases). The CDR3 runs 16 residues. Per the germline V gene, CDR1 is MGHRA and CDR2 is YSYEKL. V lost 1 base to trimming and J lost 4 bases, with 14 bases between them. This chain's CDR3 is CASSQGEGGPYNEQFF. For the CDR3, the DNA is TGCGCCAGCAGCCAAGGCGAGGGAGGCCCGTACAATGAGCAGTTCTTC.

The chain is built from TRBV7-9 and TRBJ2-1, with D tentatively TRBD2 (6 bases). The CDR3 covers 16 residues. From germline, CDR1 is SEHNR and CDR2 FQNEAQ (reference sequence). The V end was cut by 0 bases, the J end by 3 bases, with 12 bases between. DNA of the CDR3: TGTGCCAGCAGCTTAGCGCCAGCGGGCATCTACAATGAGCAGTTCTTC. Amino acids: CASSLAPAGIYNEQFF. Full variable domain (outside the CDR3, taken from reference TRBV7-9 and TRBJ2-1): DTGVSQNPRHKITKRGQNVTFRCDPISEHNRLYWYRQTLGQGPEFLTYFQNEAQLEKSRLLSDRFSAERPKGSFSTLEIQRTEQGDSAMYLCASSLAPAGIYNEQFFGPGTRLTVL.